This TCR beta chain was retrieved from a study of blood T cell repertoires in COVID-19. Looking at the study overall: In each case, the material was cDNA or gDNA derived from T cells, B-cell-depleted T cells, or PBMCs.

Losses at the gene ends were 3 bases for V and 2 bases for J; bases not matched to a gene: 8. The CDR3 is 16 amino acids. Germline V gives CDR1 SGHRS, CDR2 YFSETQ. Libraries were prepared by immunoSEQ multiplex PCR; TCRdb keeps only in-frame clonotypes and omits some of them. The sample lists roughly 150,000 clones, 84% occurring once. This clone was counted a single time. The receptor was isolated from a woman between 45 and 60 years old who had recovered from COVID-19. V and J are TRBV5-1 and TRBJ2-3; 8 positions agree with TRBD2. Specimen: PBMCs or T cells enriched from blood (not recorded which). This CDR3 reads CASSSGTSLSTDTQYF. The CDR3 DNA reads TGCGCCAGCAGCTCCGGGACTAGTCTCTCCACAGATACGCAGTATTTT.